Given below is one TCR beta chain in context. The data were taken from a study of T cell responses to AZD1222 COVID-19 vaccine. CDR3 size: 14 residues. Per the germline V gene, CDR1 is LNHDA and CDR2 is SQIVND (reference sequence). The ends lost 6 bases at V and 6 bases at J; junction bases unmatched: 8. Libraries were prepared by immunoSEQ multiplex PCR; TCRdb keeps only in-frame clonotypes and omits some of them. The table records over 110,000 clones, just over 90% of them present only once. The clonotype was recovered from an adult in good health. This chain links TRBV19 with TRBJ1-2; 9 bases align to TRBD1. The material was peripheral blood, obtained on day 0 of AZD1222 vaccination. The CDR3 region has the DNA TGTGCCAGTAGCCTAACACAGGGGGCAGATGGCTACACCTTC. It translates to CASSLTQGADGYTF.